Below, 30 T cell receptor beta chains from the same sample are listed, as sequenced in a study of T cells in Graves' hyperthyroidism and ophthalmopathy. Researchers took RNA transcripts and amplified the TCR beta CDR3 regions from them. Researchers ran a first-round RT-PCR on the TCR CDR3 using the HTBI primer set. A single record per CDR3 protein comes from TCRdb applying MiXCR to the multiplex PCR reads. The sample records 550,000 to 850,000 distinct CDR3 sequences, 15% to 20% being singletons. Sequencing was performed on blood. These receptors were taken from a woman aged 50 to 60 with Graves' hyperthyroidism that later progressed to Graves' ophthalmopathy.

The table lists this clonotype with many counts. The chain combines TRBV5-1 with TRBJ2-5; D unclear. CDR1 is SGHRS, CDR2 YFSETQ, per germline. V was shortened by 1 base and J by 4 bases, with 11 bases between the two germline ends. This CDR3 has 14 residues. The CDR3: CASSLRQAAETQYF. CDR3 bases: TGCGCCAGCAGCTTGCGGCAGGCTGCAGAGACCCAGTACTTC.

This clonotype showed up many times. The genes are TRBV18 and TRBJ1-6; 9 bases map to TRBD1. Germline CDR1 is KGHSH and CDR2 is LQKENI. The CDR3 is made up of 15 amino acids. V lost 8 bases to trimming and J lost 9 bases; unmatched junction nucleotides: 11. CDR3 loop: CASTYKGQGASPLHF. In DNA, the CDR3 is TGTGCCAGCACCTACAAGGGACAGGGAGCTTCACCCCTCCACTTT.

This clonotype has at least ten counts. The V and J genes are TRBV7-3 and TRBJ2-1; the D is unclear. This CDR3 spans 16 amino acids. Germline V gene sequence: CDR1 SGHTA, CDR2 FQGTGA. V was trimmed by 1 base and J by 5 bases, leaving 15 bases between them. Here the CDR3 reads CASSLSPGSPNNEQFF. The DNA of the CDR3 is TGTGCCAGCAGCTTAAGTCCGGGCAGTCCCAACAATGAGCAGTTCTTC.

This clonotype was counted at least ten times. The J gene is TRBJ2-2, the V gene TRBV15, with 10 bases aligning to TRBD1. CDR3 length: 18 residues. Germline V gene data show CDR1 as LNHNV and CDR2 as YYDKDF (reference sequence). With V trimmed by 5 bases and J by 5 bases, 14 bases remained unmatched. The CDR3 nucleotides are TGTGCCACCAGCCCGGAGGTGATGGGACAGGGGAAGACCGGGGAGCTGTTTTTT. Amino acids: CATSPEVMGQGKTGELFF.

The V call is TRBV10-3, the J call TRBJ2-1, with 8 bases matching TRBD1. Trimming cost V 5 bases and J 10 bases; bases outside gene matches: 4. The germline gives CDR1 ENHRY, CDR2 SYGVKD. The CDR3 consists of 12 residues. This chain's CDR3 is CAISYRGNEQFF. CDR3 sequence (DNA): TGTGCCATCAGTTACAGGGGGAACGAGCAGTTCTTC.

This clonotype was counted between two and nine times. J is TRBJ2-5 and V is TRBV5-1; possible D gene TRBD2, 5 bases. Germline assignment: CDR1 SGHRS and CDR2 YFSETQ. The CDR3 contains 15 residues. The V end lost 4 bases, the J end lost 2 bases, and 15 bases lay between the germline ends. The CDR3 DNA follows: TGCGCCAGCAGCGACCGCGGAGGTTGGCAAGAGACCCAGTACTTC. Protein product: CASSDRGGWQETQYF.

This clonotype was recorded a few times. The J gene is TRBJ1-1, the V gene TRBV6-1; 9 nucleotides match TRBD1. The CDR3 length is 15 residues. V shed 6 bases, J shed 5 bases, and the junction held 10 bases outside the gene matches. The germline V gene encodes CDR1 MNHNS and CDR2 SASEGT. The DNA of the CDR3 is TGTGCCAGCAGAGGGGGACAGGGAGGAACGACTGAAGCTTTCTTT. Protein product: CASRGGQGGTTEAFF.

This clonotype has a count of ten or more. This chain joins TRBV5-1 and TRBJ2-3, with D perhaps TRBD1 (6 bases). Trimming removed 4 bases at V and 3 bases at J, with 15 bases between. The CDR3 runs 15 residues. Germline CDR1 and CDR2: SGHRS and YFSETQ. The CDR3 nucleotides read TGCGCCAGCAGCGGACAGTACGCATCGACAGATACGCAGTATTTT. Translated: CASSGQYASTDTQYF.

This clonotype has a count of ten or more. The chain carries TRBV3-1 and TRBJ2-1; D is unresolved. This CDR3 region has 15 residues. The germline V gene encodes CDR1 LGHDT and CDR2 YNNKEL (reference sequence). Trimming cost V 0 bases and J 5 bases, with 11 bases left between them. This CDR3 is CASSQDSRTNNEQFF. CDR3 bases: TGTGCCAGCAGCCAAGATAGTAGGACCAACAATGAGCAGTTCTTC.

In this sample, this clonotype turned up a few times. V and J are TRBV20-1 and TRBJ2-7, with a tentative D call TRBD1 (6 bases). The CDR3 totals 13 residues. Trimming took 3 bases from V and 3 from J, leaving 12 bases between them. The germline gives CDR1 DFQATT, CDR2 SNEGSKA (reference sequence). The CDR3 DNA follows: TGCAGTGCTAGCCAGGGGATACTCTACGAGCAGTACTTC. Protein sequence: CSASQGILYEQYF.

This clonotype has just a few counts. The chain links TRBV6-1 to TRBJ1-1, with D hard to call. The V gene's germline CDR1 is MNHNS and CDR2 SASEGT. The CDR3 totals 14 residues. As DNA, the CDR3 is TGTGCATCGGGAAAGGGAGATTGGAACACTGAAGCTTTCTTT. Translated, it gives CASGKGDWNTEAFF.

This clonotype has at least ten counts. This chain links TRBV20-1 with TRBJ2-1; 7 positions match TRBD2. V shed 3 bases and J 7 bases; nucleotides not matched to a gene: 3. The CDR3 is 12 amino acids. Germline loops: CDR1 DFQATT, CDR2 SNEGSKA (reference sequence). The CDR3 bases are TGCAGTGCTAGCGGACTAGGGAATGAGCAGTTCTTC. This gives the protein CSASGLGNEQFF.

In this sample, this clonotype turned up a few times. The gene calls are TRBV20-1 and TRBJ1-2; D unresolved. V gave up 8 bases and J gave up 1 base, with 26 bases separating them. The length of the CDR3 is 17 residues. Per the germline V gene, CDR1 is DFQATT and CDR2 is SNEGSKA (reference sequence). Here the CDR3 DNA reads TGCAGTCCCAGTCCTGAAATACCAGTGCCCAATAACTATGGCTACACCTTC. Protein product: CSPSPEIPVPNNYGYTF.

The chain couples TRBV9 to TRBJ2-1, with TRBD2 as a possible D gene (5 bases). The CDR3 runs 13 residues. CDR1 is SGDLS, CDR2 YYNGEE, per germline. The V gene lost 0 bases and the J gene lost 7 bases, with 8 bases spanning the gap. The CDR3 spells CASSVGSGNEQFF. CDR3 sequence (DNA): TGTGCCAGCAGCGTAGGCTCGGGGAATGAGCAGTTCTTC.

This clonotype was seen ten or more times. The V gene is TRBV6-1, the J gene TRBJ1-1; possibly TRBD1 for D (6 bases). V lost 6 bases, J lost 1 base, and 21 bases lay in between. The germline V gene has CDR1 MNHNS and CDR2 SASEGT. The CDR3 covers 17 residues. The chain's CDR3 is CASSSPGQLDWNTEAFF. CDR3 in DNA: TGTGCCAGCAGCTCACCCGGACAGCTAGATTGGAACACTGAAGCTTTCTTT.

The chain couples TRBV6-1 to TRBJ2-2, with 8 bases lining up with TRBD2. The CDR3 loop spans 16 amino acids. V dropped 10 bases and J dropped 4; count of bases not matched to a gene: 14. In germline, CDR1 is MNHNS, CDR2 SASEGT. The DNA of the CDR3 is TGTGCCACCGTAGCGGGGCTCCTTATCAGCACCGGGGAGCTGTTTTTT. Its protein product is CATVAGLLISTGELFF.

CDR3 in DNA: TGTGCCACCGCTACCGAGGGGCGCAACGAGCAGTACTTC. Translated, it gives CATATEGRNEQYF. The V gene is TRBV15, the J gene TRBJ2-7; D is possibly TRBD1 or TRBD2 (5 bases each). The CDR3 is 13 amino acids. Trimming took off 8 bases at V and 5 bases at J, with 16 bases between the two ends. Germline V gene lookup returns CDR1 LNHNV and CDR2 YYDKDF (reference sequence).

This clonotype appeared a few times. This chain uses TRBV6-1 with TRBJ1-6; D possibly corresponds to TRBD1 (5 bases). Germline V gives CDR1 MNHNS, CDR2 SASEGT. This CDR3 region has 15 residues. V gave up 2 bases and J gave up 8 bases, with 13 bases separating them. The CDR3 coding sequence is TGTGCCAGCAGTGAAACCAGGGTGTTGGATTCACCCCTCCACTTT. It yields the protein CASSETRVLDSPLHF.

The V call is TRBV12-3 or TRBV12-4, the J call TRBJ1-1; D uncertain. This CDR3 region has 11 residues. V gave up 7 bases and J gave up 8 bases, with 11 bases separating them. The CDR3 nucleotides read TGTGCCAGCACCACTTCGCTCGAAGCTTTCTTT. This sequence encodes CASTTSLEAFF.

This clonotype was seen a handful of times. DNA for the CDR3: TGTGCCAGCAGCTTAGCAAGACAGGGGGATGAAAAACTGTTTTTT. It encodes CASSLARQGDEKLFF. The V and J genes are TRBV7-6 and TRBJ1-4; 9 bases line up with TRBD1. The germline V gene has CDR1 SGHVS and CDR2 FNYEAQ. The CDR3 covers 15 residues. J was trimmed by 6 bases and V by 0 bases; bases with no gene match: 2. The variable domain in full, completed from reference TRBV7-6 and TRBJ1-4, reads GAGVSQSPRYKVTKRGQDVALRCDPISGHVSLYWYRQALGQGPEFLTYFNYEAQQDKSGLPNDRFSAERPEGSISTLTIQRTEQRDSAMYRCASSLARQGDEKLFFGSGTQLSVL.

At least ten counts were recorded for this clonotype. The chain joins TRBV5-1 to TRBJ2-3; D tentatively reads TRBD1 or TRBD2 (5 bases each). The CDR3 contains 14 residues. V lost 4 bases to trimming and J lost 2 bases, with 11 bases between them. Germline V lookup: CDR1 SGHRS, CDR2 YFSETQ. This CDR3 is CASSRDRYTDTQYF. The DNA for the CDR3 is TGCGCCAGCAGCCGGGACCGCTACACAGATACGCAGTATTTT.

The rearrangement uses TRBV29-1 and TRBJ2-6; the match to TRBD1 covers 8 bases. Germline-derived CDR1 and CDR2 are SQVTM and ANQGSEA. The CDR3 is 15 residues long. V shed 4 bases, J shed 2 bases, and the junction held 4 bases outside the gene matches. This CDR3 reads CSVAGGATGANVLTF. In DNA form, the CDR3 reads TGCAGCGTTGCAGGGGGCGCTACTGGGGCCAACGTCCTGACTTTC.

The sample holds a few counts of this clonotype. The rearrangement joins TRBV6-1 to TRBJ2-5; 7 bases are a match to TRBD1. Germline V gives CDR1 MNHNS, CDR2 SASEGT. V dropped 6 bases and J dropped 0; count of bases not matched to a gene: 10. This CDR3 spans 16 amino acids. CDR3 DNA: TGTGCCAGCAGAGAATCGGGACAGTCATACCAAGAGACCCAGTACTTC. This sequence encodes CASRESGQSYQETQYF.

A remark on this clonotype: An end of the junction does not agree with germline; a read error may underlie this. This rearrangement joins TRBV11-2 to TRBJ2-5; TRBD1 or TRBD2 may be the D gene (6 bases each). The CDR3 sequence is 17 residues long. Per germline, CDR1 SGHAT and CDR2 FQNNGV. CDR3 sequence (DNA): TGCGCCAGCAGCCAAATGGGGGGCCCCGGGGGCCGGGAGACCCAGTACTTC. This sequence encodes CASSQMGGPGGRETQYF.

The sample holds a few counts of this clonotype. The rearrangement uses TRBV12-3 or TRBV12-4 and TRBJ1-3; D is ambiguous. The CDR3 spans 16 residues. Deletions cut 5 bases from V and 2 bases from J, with 16 bases between. CDR3 nucleotide sequence: TGTGCCAGCAGTCCCACCCGACTGTTACCTGGAAACACCATATATTTT. Its protein is CASSPTRLLPGNTIYF.

This chain links TRBV6-9 with TRBJ1-2; 9 bases map to TRBD1. The germline V gene encodes CDR1 MNHGY and CDR2 SVAAGI. CDR3 length: 15 amino acids. With 3 bases clipped from V and 9 bases from J, the junction kept 11 bases outside the gene matches. Here the CDR3 reads CASSYWSKDRGRYTF. The CDR3 region has the DNA TGTGCCAGCAGTTACTGGTCTAAGGACAGGGGCCGCTACACCTTC.

The J gene is TRBJ2-3, the V gene TRBV12-3 or TRBV12-4; no reliable D call. The CDR3 covers 14 residues. V was shortened by 2 bases and J by 2 bases, with 8 bases between the two germline ends. Here the CDR3 reads CASSLRPDTDTQYF. Here the CDR3 DNA reads TGTGCCAGCAGTTTACGGCCAGACACAGATACGCAGTATTTT.

The rearrangement uses TRBV3-1 and TRBJ2-5, with TRBD2 identical over 11 bases. Trimming at V came to 2 bases and at J to 2 bases, leaving 4 bases not matched to a gene. This CDR3 has 16 residues. Germline V lookup: CDR1 LGHDT, CDR2 YNNKEL (reference sequence). This chain's CDR3 is CASSQQIAGGQETQYF. In nucleotides, the CDR3 is TGTGCCAGCAGCCAACAAATAGCGGGAGGGCAAGAGACCCAGTACTTC.

Ten or more counts support this clonotype. This chain connects TRBV3-1 to TRBJ1-5; D might be TRBD1 (5 bases). V shed 4 bases and J shed 4 bases, with 17 bases lying between them. The CDR3 contains 16 residues. The germline CDR1 and CDR2 sequences are LGHDT and YNNKEL (reference sequence). CDR3 residues: CASSRGSVCWNQPQHF. CDR3 bases: TGTGCCAGCAGCCGGGGGTCGGTTTGCTGGAATCAGCCCCAGCATTTT. The variable domain in full, completed from reference TRBV3-1 and TRBJ1-5, reads DTAVSQTPKYLVTQMGNDKSIKCEQNLGHDTMYWYKQDSKKFLKIMFSYNNKELIINETVPNRFSPKSPDKAHLNLHINSLELGDSAVYFCASSRGSVCWNQPQHFGDGTRLSIL.

This chain uses TRBV19 with TRBJ2-2, with D maybe TRBD2 (6 bases). CDR1 and CDR2 (germline): LNHDA, SQIVND (reference sequence). The CDR3 is 15 residues long. V lost 5 bases to trimming and J lost 5 bases, with 15 bases between them. The CDR3 DNA reads TGTGCCAGTAGTGGCCGGGAGTTGAGGACCGGGGAGCTGTTTTTT. It specifies CASSGRELRTGELFF.